Listed below are T cell receptor beta chains from one sample, sequenced in a study of T cells in Graves' hyperthyroidism and ophthalmopathy. From the multiplex PCR reads, TCRdb called clonotypes with MiXCR, one entry per CDR3 protein. The repertoire holds around 440,000 distinct CDR3 sequences, with approximately 14% as singletons. Sequencing used blood. All receptors come from a woman under 30 with Graves' hyperthyroidism. Both conserved end residues are part of each CDR3.

CASTLSTGYNEQFF | TRBJ2-1 | TRBV11-2
CASSLGWTSTGELFF | TRBJ2-2 | TRBV11-2
CASSYPQGNRETQYF | TRBJ2-5 | TRBV6-2/TRBV6-3
CASSATRSGWNEQFF | TRBJ2-1 | TRBV6-4
CASSGLNTGELFF | TRBJ2-2 | TRBV14
CASSPRELRETQYF | TRBJ2-5 | TRBV6-1
CASSGGGYNEQFF | TRBJ2-1 | TRBV12-3/TRBV12-4
CASSLVLGAGANVLTF | TRBJ2-6 | TRBV5-1
CASRRSRDRGDNEQFF | TRBJ2-1 | TRBV6-1
CASSLPQTSGTPREQYF | TRBJ2-7 | TRBV28
CASSGTGRGNTIYF | TRBJ1-3 | TRBV6-1
CASSYPQGAMNTGAFF | TRBJ1-1 | TRBV6-2/TRBV6-3
CASSVDLGANYGYTF | TRBJ1-2 | TRBV9
CASSASWRGGPGTQYF | TRBJ2-3 | TRBV2
CASSQDGGRRDGELFF | TRBJ2-2 | TRBV3-1
CASSLVDRTDNEQFF | TRBJ2-1 | TRBV7-9
CASSYSSTGGQRSYNEQFF | TRBJ2-1 | TRBV6-2/TRBV6-3
CSARDSGQWSYEQYF | TRBJ2-7 | TRBV20-1
CASSVEDSYEQYF | TRBJ2-7 | TRBV9
CSARVRADGYTF | TRBJ1-2 | TRBV20-1
CASSLSGGTGGAPTF | TRBJ1-2 | TRBV27
CATEAGSSYEQYF | TRBJ2-7 | TRBV10-3
CSVAQGARANYGYTF | TRBJ1-2 | TRBV29-1
CASSLGGPLNTEAFF | TRBJ1-1 | TRBV7-6
CASSPNRAAVHTEAFF | TRBJ1-1 | TRBV7-3
CASSPNAYRDKPGANVLTF | TRBJ2-6 | TRBV2
CASSLREAGELFF | TRBJ2-2 | TRBV5-1
CSVEGQSQETQYF | TRBJ2-5 | TRBV29-1
CASSKLRGSTSGTKTYEQYF | TRBJ2-7 | TRBV28
CASSFRRLDIQYF | TRBJ2-4 | TRBV27
CSASVGGAPNEQFF | TRBJ2-1 | TRBV20-1
CASSLGLTANEQFF | TRBJ2-1 | TRBV13
CASSLLAGGPTEQYF | TRBJ2-7 | TRBV7-3
CASTRDTLNTEAFF | TRBJ1-1 | TRBV9
CASSVTTGTGVLSNQPQHF | TRBJ1-5 | TRBV6-1
CASSTGEGYTEAFF | TRBJ1-1 | TRBV19
CASSRRGQGLGGGYTF | TRBJ1-2 | TRBV19
CASSQERDRNYGYTF | TRBJ1-2 | TRBV4-1
CSAGDRGQGQYGYTF | TRBJ1-2 | TRBV20-1
CASSQGVGISKNIQYF | TRBJ2-4 | TRBV3-1
CASSDGTPNYGYTF | TRBJ1-2 | TRBV5-1
CASTGGTGLGGEQFF | TRBJ2-1 | TRBV28
CSADRNEKLFF | TRBJ1-4 | TRBV20-1
CASSMALLGEQFF | TRBJ2-1 | TRBV2
CASSPVGAGTDTQYF | TRBJ2-3 | TRBV3-1
CSVVSRITALNEQFF | TRBJ2-1 | TRBV29-1